This TCR beta chain was observed in a study of cytomegalovirus exposure and HLA in healthy donors. PCR employed 60 Vbeta and 13 Jbeta primers. The protocol was immunoSEQ multiplex PCR, while the TCRdb copy is restricted to in-frame clones and leaves out a portion. The profile shows about 120,000 clones, around four fifths of them singletons. This clone appeared a single time. This CDR3 comprises 14 residues. Germline lookup yields CDR1 SGHRS and CDR2 YFSETQ. Trimming removed 2 bases from V and 4 bases from J, with 12 bases in between. The receptor's source is a woman aged 55-70 years in good health and CMV-seropositive. Sequencing input: PBMCs. The chain links TRBV5-1 to TRBJ1-1, with D perhaps TRBD1 (5 bases). This CDR3 is CASSFTDQGTEAFF. In DNA, the CDR3 is TGCGCCAGCAGCTTCACGGACCAGGGCACTGAAGCTTTCTTT.